This T cell receptor (beta chain) is from a study of cytomegalovirus exposure and HLA in healthy donors. Whole-study context: The early release's HLA-typed donors yielded 78 million or so unique TCRs.

This clone was counted a single time. Trimming pared 5 bases from V and 7 bases from J, leaving 12 bases between. CDR1 and CDR2 from the germline V gene are LNHDA and SQIVND (reference sequence). The CDR3 spans 12 residues. 13 Jbeta primers and 60 Vbeta primers were used for the PCR. Produced via immunoSEQ multiplex PCR; TCRdb's table is partial and in-frame only. The repertoire holds 55,000 to 70,000 clones, with roughly 77% as singletons. Material for sequencing was PBMCs. The chain uses TRBV19 and TRBJ2-7, with a tentative D call TRBD2 (5 bases). The receptor was isolated from a woman in her thirties in good health and CMV-seronegative. CDR3 nucleotides: TGTGCCAGTAGTCCCTCCGGCGGGGAGCAGTACTTC. It is translated as CASSPSGGEQYF.